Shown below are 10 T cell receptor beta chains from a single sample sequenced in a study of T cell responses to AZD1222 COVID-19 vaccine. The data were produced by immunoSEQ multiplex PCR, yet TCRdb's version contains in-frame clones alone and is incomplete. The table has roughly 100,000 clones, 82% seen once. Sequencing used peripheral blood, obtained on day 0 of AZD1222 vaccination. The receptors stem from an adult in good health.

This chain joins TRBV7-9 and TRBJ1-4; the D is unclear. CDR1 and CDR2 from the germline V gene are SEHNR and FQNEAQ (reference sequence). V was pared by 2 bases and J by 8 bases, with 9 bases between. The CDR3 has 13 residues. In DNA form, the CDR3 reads TGTGCCAGCAGCTTATCCGGGGTGGAAAAACTGTTTTTT. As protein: CASSLSGVEKLFF.

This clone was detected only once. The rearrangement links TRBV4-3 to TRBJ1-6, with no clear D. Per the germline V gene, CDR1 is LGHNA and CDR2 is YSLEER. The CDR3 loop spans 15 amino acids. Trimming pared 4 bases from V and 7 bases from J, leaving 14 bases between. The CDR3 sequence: CASSPAVSENSPLHF. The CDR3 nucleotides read TGCGCCAGCAGCCCAGCCGTCAGTGAAAATTCACCCCTCCACTTT.

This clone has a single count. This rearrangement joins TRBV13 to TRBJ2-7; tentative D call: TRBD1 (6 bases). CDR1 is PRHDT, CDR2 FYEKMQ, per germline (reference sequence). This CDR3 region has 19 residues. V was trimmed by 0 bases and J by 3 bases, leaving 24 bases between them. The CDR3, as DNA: TGTGCCAGCAGCTTAGGCCTCCCCACAGGGACCCTTTCCTACTACGAGCAGTACTTC. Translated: CASSLGLPTGTLSYYEQYF.

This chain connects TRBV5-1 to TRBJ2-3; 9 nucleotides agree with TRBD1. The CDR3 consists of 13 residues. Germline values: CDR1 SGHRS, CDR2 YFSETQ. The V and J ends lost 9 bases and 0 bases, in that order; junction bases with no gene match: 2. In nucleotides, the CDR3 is TGCGCCACCGGGACAGGGAGCACAGATACGCAGTATTTT. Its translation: CATGTGSTDTQYF. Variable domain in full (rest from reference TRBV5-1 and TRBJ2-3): KAGVTQTPRYLIKTRGQQVTLSCSPISGHRSVSWYQQTPGQGLQFLFEYFSETQRNKGNFPGRFSGRQFSNSRSEMNVSTLELGDSALYLCATGTGSTDTQYFGPGTRLTVL.

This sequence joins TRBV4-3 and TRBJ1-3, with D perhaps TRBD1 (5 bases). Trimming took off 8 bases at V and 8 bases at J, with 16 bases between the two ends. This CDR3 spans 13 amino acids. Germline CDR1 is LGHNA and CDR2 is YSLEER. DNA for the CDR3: TGCGCCAGCTCCGGGACTCACGAGGACACCATATATTTT. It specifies CASSGTHEDTIYF.

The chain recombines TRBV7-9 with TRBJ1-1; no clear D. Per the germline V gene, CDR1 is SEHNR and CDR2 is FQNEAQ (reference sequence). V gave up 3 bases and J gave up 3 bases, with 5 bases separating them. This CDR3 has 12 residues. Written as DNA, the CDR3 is TGTGCCAGCAGCTTCGGGCACACTGAAGCTTTCTTT. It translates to CASSFGHTEAFF.

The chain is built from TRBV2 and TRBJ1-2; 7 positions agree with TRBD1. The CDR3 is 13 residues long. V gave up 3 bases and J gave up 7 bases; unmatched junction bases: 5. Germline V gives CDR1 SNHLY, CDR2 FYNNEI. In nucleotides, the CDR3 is TGTGCCAGCAGTGAGTCTAGGGGGCTTGGCTACACCTTC. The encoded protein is CASSESRGLGYTF.

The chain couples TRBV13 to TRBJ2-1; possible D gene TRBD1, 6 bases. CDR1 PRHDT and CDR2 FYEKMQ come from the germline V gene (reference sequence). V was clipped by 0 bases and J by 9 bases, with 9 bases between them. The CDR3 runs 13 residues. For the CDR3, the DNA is TGTGCCAGCAGCTTAGGCTACAGGGTTGAGCAGTTCTTC. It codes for CASSLGYRVEQFF.

The CDR3 nucleotides read TGTGCCAGTCTTAACCTAGGAGTAAACTATGGCTACACCTTC. Residues: CASLNLGVNYGYTF. V is TRBV19 and J is TRBJ1-2, with D uncertain. Trimming left V 8 bases short and J 2 bases short, with 15 bases between. The CDR3 is made up of 14 amino acids. Germline-derived CDR1 and CDR2 are LNHDA and SQIVND (reference sequence).

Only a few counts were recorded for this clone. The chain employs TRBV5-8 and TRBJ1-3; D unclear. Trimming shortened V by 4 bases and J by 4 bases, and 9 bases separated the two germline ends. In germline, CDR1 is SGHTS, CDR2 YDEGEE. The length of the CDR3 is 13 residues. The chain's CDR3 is CASSGSRGNTIYF. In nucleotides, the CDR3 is TGTGCCAGCAGCGGGTCCCGGGGAAACACCATATATTTT.